This note documents a single TCR beta chain sequence. No antigen is known for it. Alongside a J-beta primer mix, a sample-barcoded 5' primer served in a second PCR lasting roughly 7 to 12 cycles. Every molecule of cDNA carried a tag from a template-switch adaptor with 12 random nucleotides. Using its own MiXCR run on the 5' RACE reads, TCRdb lists one record per CDR3 protein. This sample has around 1,900,000 distinct CDR3 sequences, with roughly 43% found just once. The CDR3 sequence is 15 residues long. Unmatched junction bases numbered 8, after V lost 3 bases and J lost 6 bases. Looked up from germline, CDR1 is SGDLS and CDR2 is YYNGEE. The sample comes from a study of blood T cells in healthy people across ages. Findings and caveats of the study: Both higher diversity and more naive CD4+ cells marked long-lived donors when set against aged donors.

V gene TRBV9 combines with J gene TRBJ2-1, with TRBD1 identical over 8 bases. Source material: blood. This TCR derives from a human donor in good health. CDR3 protein: CASSAHGQGSNEQFF. CDR3 nucleotides: TGTGCCAGCAGCGCCCATGGACAGGGAAGCAATGAGCAGTTCTTC.